A single sample gave rise to the 13 T cell receptor beta chains below, sequenced in a study of chemoradiotherapy in HPV16-positive cancers. TCRdb's copy holds only in-frame clones and misses some; the assay was immunoSEQ multiplex PCR. The table has around 3,000 clones, over 75% seen once. The material sequenced was tumor tissue, taken from a patient who underwent chemoradiotherapy. Receptors originate from a human donor with HPV-associated anogenital cancer.

The rearrangement joins TRBV29-1 to TRBJ2-7; D possibly corresponds to TRBD1 (7 bases). The germline CDR1 and CDR2 sequences are SQVTM and ANQGSEA. The CDR3 loop spans 15 amino acids. V lost 3 bases and J lost 1, with 16 bases in between. CDR3 amino acids: CSVESRPGGSYEQYF. As DNA, the CDR3 is TGCAGCGTTGAGAGTAGGCCAGGGGGGTCCTACGAGCAGTACTTC.

The rearrangement uses TRBV27 and TRBJ1-2; TRBD1 is a possible D gene (6 bases). Trimming cost V 6 bases and J 7 bases, with 18 bases left between them. This CDR3 has 14 amino acids. CDR1 and CDR2 (germline): MNHEY, SMNVEV (reference sequence). CDR3 amino acids: CASSRGDGTTGYTF. In DNA, the CDR3 is TGTGCCAGCAGCAGGGGCGATGGCACAACTGGCTACACCTTC.

This chain uses TRBV9 with TRBJ1-2, with 9 bases aligning to TRBD1. The V segment lost 3 bases and the J segment 2 bases; nucleotides outside the gene matches: 2. CDR1 and CDR2 (germline): SGDLS, YYNGEE. The CDR3 sequence is 14 residues long. Written as DNA, the CDR3 is TGTGCCAGCAGCGCCGGGACAGGGAACTATGGCTACACCTTC. Protein sequence: CASSAGTGNYGYTF.

This clone appeared a few times. The chain links TRBV11-2 to TRBJ1-2; 7 bases align to TRBD1. J gave up 8 bases and V 5 bases, and 8 bases lay outside the gene matches. The CDR3 has 13 residues. Germline CDR1 is SGHAT and CDR2 is FQNNGV. The CDR3 coding sequence is TGTGCCAGCAGCCGACAGGGATACGACGGCTACACCTTC. It specifies CASSRQGYDGYTF. Filled out from reference TRBV11-2 and TRBJ1-2, the complete variable domain reads EAGVAQSPRYKIIEKRQSVAFWCNPISGHATLYWYQQILGQGPKLLIQFQNNGVVDDSQLPKDRFSAERLKGVDSTLKIQPAKLEDSAVYLCASSRQGYDGYTFGSGTRLTVV.

This rearrangement joins TRBV30 to TRBJ2-1; 9 positions match TRBD2. V shed 8 bases and J 7 bases; nucleotides not matched to a gene: 3. CDR3 length: 11 amino acids. The germline CDR1 and CDR2 sequences are GTSNPN and SVGIG (reference sequence). CDR3 DNA sequence: TGTGCCGGAAGCGGGAGGAATGAGCAGTTCTTC. This encodes CAGSGRNEQFF.

In its sample, this clone was seen a few times. The rearrangement uses TRBV2 and TRBJ1-6, with a tentative D call TRBD1 (6 bases). In germline, CDR1 is SNHLY, CDR2 FYNNEI. The CDR3 runs to 13 residues. Trimming removed 1 base at V and 10 bases at J, with 8 bases between. For the CDR3, the DNA is TGTGCCAGCAGTGAAGAGGGGGGGTCACCCCTCCACTTT. Its translation is CASSEEGGSPLHF.

This chain joins TRBV29-1 and TRBJ1-4; no firm D call. The germline V and J ends were trimmed by 6 bases and 7 bases, with 15 bases remaining between them. The CDR3 has 13 residues. CDR1 and CDR2 (germline): SQVTM, ANQGSEA. The CDR3 sequence: CSVPGRGGEKLFF. DNA of the CDR3: TGCAGCGTCCCGGGGAGAGGCGGTGAAAAACTGTTTTTT.

The genes are TRBV6-5 and TRBJ2-7; 9 bases align to TRBD1. This CDR3 is built from 16 residues. The V gene's germline CDR1 is MNHEY and CDR2 SVGAGI. J lost 2 bases, V lost 4 bases, and 9 bases had no gene match. CDR3 loop: CASSSPGTGNPYEQYF. As DNA, the CDR3 is TGTGCCAGCAGTTCCCCCGGGACAGGGAATCCCTACGAGCAGTACTTC.

The chain has TRBV5-1 and TRBJ2-4, with TRBD1 matching over 10 bases. The germline gives CDR1 SGHRS, CDR2 YFSETQ. The J segment lost 8 bases and the V segment lost 5 bases, leaving 7 bases of the junction unmatched. The CDR3 is 14 amino acids. The CDR3 sequence is CASRTTGGSDIQYF. CDR3 nucleotide sequence: TGCGCCAGCAGGACGACAGGGGGCAGCGACATTCAGTACTTC.

V gene TRBV10-3 combines with J gene TRBJ1-1; TRBD1 aligns across 9 bases. The V gene end was trimmed by 7 bases and the J gene end by 2 bases; junction bases not matched to a gene: 8. The germline CDR1 and CDR2 sequences are ENHRY and SYGVKD. This CDR3 has 15 amino acids. CDR3 bases: TGTGCCATCACCCCGGGACAGGGAGGAAACACTGAAGCTTTCTTT. It is translated as CAITPGQGGNTEAFF.

The gene calls are TRBV7-2 and TRBJ1-6; D is perhaps TRBD1 (6 bases). CDR1 SGHTA and CDR2 FQGNSA come from the germline V gene. The CDR3 contains 15 residues. Trimming stripped 3 bases from V and 6 bases from J, with 12 bases between. In nucleotides, the CDR3 is TGTGCCAGCAGCTTTGGGGACACAGTTAATTCACCCCTCCACTTT. Protein sequence: CASSFGDTVNSPLHF.

The chain employs TRBV10-2 and TRBJ2-7; 7 positions agree with TRBD1. Germline V lookup: CDR1 WSHSY, CDR2 SAAADI. Trimming removed 3 bases from V and 0 bases from J; junction bases left unmatched: 5. The CDR3 runs 15 residues. For the CDR3, the DNA is TGCGCCAGCAGTGATGTCGGGGACAGCTCCTACGAGCAGTACTTC. Encoded protein: CASSDVGDSSYEQYF.

The V call is TRBV6-6, the J call TRBJ1-2; a weak D match, TRBD1 (5 bases). Germline V gene lookup returns CDR1 MNHNY and CDR2 SVGAGI (reference sequence). There are 15 residues in the CDR3. Trimming took 0 bases from V and 3 from J, leaving 11 bases between them. The CDR3 sequence: CASSYSIGADYGYTF. The DNA for the CDR3 is TGTGCCAGCAGTTACTCGATTGGGGCAGACTATGGCTACACCTTC.